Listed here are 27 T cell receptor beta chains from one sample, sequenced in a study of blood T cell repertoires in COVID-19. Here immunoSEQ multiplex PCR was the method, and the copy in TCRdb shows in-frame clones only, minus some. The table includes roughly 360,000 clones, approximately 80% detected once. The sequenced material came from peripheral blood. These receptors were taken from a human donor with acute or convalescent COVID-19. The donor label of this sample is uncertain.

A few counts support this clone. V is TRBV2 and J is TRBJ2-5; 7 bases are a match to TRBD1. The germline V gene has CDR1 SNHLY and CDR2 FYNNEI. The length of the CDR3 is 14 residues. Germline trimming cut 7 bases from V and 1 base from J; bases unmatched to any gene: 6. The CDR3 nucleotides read TGTGCCAGCACCAGGGGGACAGTCCAAGAGACCCAGTACTTC. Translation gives CASTRGTVQETQYF.

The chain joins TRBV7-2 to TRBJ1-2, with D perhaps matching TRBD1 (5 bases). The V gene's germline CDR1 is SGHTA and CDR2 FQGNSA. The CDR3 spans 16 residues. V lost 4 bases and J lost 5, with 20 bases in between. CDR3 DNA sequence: TGTGCCAGCAGCTCCGGGCCCCCTACAGGAATGTATGGCTACACCTTC. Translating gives CASSSGPPTGMYGYTF.

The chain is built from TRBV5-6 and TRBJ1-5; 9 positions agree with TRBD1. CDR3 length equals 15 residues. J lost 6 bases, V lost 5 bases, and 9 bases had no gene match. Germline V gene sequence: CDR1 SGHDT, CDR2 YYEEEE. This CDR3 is CASSYDRGIGQPQHF. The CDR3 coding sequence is TGTGCCAGCAGTTATGACAGGGGGATAGGTCAGCCCCAGCATTTT.

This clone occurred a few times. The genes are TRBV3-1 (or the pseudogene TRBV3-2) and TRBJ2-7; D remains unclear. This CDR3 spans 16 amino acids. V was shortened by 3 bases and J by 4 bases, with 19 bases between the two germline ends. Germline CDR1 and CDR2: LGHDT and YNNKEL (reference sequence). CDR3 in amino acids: CASSHLFPADRYEQYF. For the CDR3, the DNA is TGTGCCAGCAGCCACCTTTTTCCCGCGGATCGGTACGAGCAGTACTTC.

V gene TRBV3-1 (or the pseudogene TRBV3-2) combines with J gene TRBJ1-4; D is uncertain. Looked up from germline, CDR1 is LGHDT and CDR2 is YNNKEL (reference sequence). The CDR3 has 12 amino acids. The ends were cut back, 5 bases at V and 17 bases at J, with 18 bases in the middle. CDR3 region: CASSDNGRRAFF. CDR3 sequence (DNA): TGTGCCAGCAGCGATAATGGCAGGCGAGCCTTTTTT.

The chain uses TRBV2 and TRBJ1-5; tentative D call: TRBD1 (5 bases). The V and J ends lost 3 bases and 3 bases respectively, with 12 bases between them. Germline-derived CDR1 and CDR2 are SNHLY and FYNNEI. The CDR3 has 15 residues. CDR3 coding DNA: TGTGCCAGCAGTGATGTGCAGGGCTCCAATCAGCCCCAGCATTTT. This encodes CASSDVQGSNQPQHF. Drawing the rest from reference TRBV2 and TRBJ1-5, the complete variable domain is EPEVTQTPSHQVTQMGQEVILRCVPISNHLYFYWYRQILGQKVEFLVSFYNNEISEKSEIFDDQFSVERPDGSNFTLKIRSTKLEDSAMYFCASSDVQGSNQPQHFGDGTRLSIL.

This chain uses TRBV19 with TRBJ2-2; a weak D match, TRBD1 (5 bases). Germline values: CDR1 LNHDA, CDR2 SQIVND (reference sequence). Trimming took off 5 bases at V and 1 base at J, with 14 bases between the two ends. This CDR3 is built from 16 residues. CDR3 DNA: TGTGCCAGTAGTGCAATGGACACCCGGAACACCGGGGAGCTGTTTTTT. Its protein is CASSAMDTRNTGELFF.

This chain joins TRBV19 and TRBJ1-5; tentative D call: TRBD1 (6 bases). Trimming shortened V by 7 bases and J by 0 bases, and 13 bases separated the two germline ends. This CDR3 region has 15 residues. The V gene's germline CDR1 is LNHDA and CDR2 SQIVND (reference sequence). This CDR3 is CASTTLDSSNQPQHF. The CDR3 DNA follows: TGTGCCAGTACAACATTGGACAGTAGCAATCAGCCCCAGCATTTT.

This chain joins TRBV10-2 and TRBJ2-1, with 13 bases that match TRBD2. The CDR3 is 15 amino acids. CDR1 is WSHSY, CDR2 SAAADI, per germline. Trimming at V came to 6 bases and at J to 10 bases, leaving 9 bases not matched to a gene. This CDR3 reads CASRYGLAGVKEQFF. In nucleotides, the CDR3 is TGCGCCAGCAGATACGGACTAGCGGGAGTGAAGGAGCAGTTCTTC.

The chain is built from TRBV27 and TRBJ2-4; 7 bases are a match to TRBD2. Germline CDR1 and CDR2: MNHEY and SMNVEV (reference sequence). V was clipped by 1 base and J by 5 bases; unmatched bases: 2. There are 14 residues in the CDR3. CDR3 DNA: TGTGCCAGCAGTTTATATGGGGGGGAAAACATTCAGTACTTC. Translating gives CASSLYGGENIQYF.

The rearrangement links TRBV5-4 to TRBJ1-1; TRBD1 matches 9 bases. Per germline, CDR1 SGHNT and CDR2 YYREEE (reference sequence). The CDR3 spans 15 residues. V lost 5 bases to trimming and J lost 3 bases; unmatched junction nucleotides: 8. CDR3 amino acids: CASREEQGADTEAFF. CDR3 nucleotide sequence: TGTGCCAGCAGGGAGGAACAGGGGGCGGACACTGAAGCTTTCTTT.

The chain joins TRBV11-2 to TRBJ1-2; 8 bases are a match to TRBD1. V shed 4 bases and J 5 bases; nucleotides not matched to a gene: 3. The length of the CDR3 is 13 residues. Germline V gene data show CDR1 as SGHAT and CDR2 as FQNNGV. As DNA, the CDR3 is TGTGCCAGCAGCTCCCAGGGGGCATATGGCTACACCTTC. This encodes CASSSQGAYGYTF.

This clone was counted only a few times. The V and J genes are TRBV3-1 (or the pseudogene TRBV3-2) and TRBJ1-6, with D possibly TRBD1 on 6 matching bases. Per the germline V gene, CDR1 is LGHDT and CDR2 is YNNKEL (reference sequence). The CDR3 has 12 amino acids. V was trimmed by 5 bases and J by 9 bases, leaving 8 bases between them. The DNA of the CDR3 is TGTGCCAGCAGCGACAGGACTTCACCCCTCCACTTT. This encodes CASSDRTSPLHF.

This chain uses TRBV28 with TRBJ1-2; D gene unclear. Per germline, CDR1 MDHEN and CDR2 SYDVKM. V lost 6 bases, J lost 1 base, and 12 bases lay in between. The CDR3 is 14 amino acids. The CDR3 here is CASRYPGNNYGYTF. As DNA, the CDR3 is TGTGCCAGCAGATACCCGGGGAATAACTATGGCTACACCTTC.

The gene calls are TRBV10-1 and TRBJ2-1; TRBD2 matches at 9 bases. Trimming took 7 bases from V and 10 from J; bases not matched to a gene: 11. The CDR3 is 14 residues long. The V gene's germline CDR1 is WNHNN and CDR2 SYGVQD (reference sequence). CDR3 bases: TGCGCCAGCATGAAGGAGCGGGAGGTAGGAGAGCAGTTCTTC. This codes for CASMKEREVGEQFF.

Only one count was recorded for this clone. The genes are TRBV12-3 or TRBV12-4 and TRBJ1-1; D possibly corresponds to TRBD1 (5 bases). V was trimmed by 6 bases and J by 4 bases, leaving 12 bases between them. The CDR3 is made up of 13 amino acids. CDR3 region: CASSPGQFTEAFF. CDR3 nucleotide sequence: TGTGCCAGCAGCCCAGGGCAGTTCACTGAAGCTTTCTTT.

CDR3 loop: CASSSSGGRLETQYF. CDR3 DNA: TGCGCCAGCAGCTCCTCAGGGGGTCGATTGGAGACCCAGTACTTC. The chain has TRBV5-1 and TRBJ2-5, with TRBD1 matching 7 bases. The V segment lost 3 bases and the J segment 5 bases; nucleotides outside the gene matches: 10. The CDR3 is 15 amino acids. Germline CDR1 is SGHRS and CDR2 is YFSETQ.

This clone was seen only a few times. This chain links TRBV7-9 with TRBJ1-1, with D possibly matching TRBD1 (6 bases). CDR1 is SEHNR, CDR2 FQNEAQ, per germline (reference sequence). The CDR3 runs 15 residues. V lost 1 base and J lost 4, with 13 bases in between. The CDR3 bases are TGTGCCAGCAGCTTAGTGAGGGGGTGGGCCACTGAAGCTTTCTTT. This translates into CASSLVRGWATEAFF.

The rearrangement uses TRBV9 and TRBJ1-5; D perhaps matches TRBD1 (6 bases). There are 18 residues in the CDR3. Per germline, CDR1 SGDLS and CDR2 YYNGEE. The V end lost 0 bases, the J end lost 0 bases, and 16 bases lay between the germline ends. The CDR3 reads CASSVVGGGLHSNQPQHF. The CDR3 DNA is TGTGCCAGCAGCGTAGTAGGGGGAGGGTTACATAGCAATCAGCCCCAGCATTTT.

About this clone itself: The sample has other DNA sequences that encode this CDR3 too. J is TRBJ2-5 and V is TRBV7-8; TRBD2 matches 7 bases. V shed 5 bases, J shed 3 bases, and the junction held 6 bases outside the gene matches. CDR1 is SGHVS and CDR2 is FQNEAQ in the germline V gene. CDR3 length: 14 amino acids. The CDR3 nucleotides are TGTGCCAGCAGCACGCACCTAGCGGAAGAGACCCAGTACTTC. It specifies CASSTHLAEETQYF. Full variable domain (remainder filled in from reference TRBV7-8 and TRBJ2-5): GAGVSQSPRYKVAKRGQDVALRCDPISGHVSLFWYQQALGQGPEFLTYFQNEAQLDKSGLPSDRFFAERPEGSVSTLKIQRTQQEDSAVYLCASSTHLAEETQYFGPGTRLLVL.

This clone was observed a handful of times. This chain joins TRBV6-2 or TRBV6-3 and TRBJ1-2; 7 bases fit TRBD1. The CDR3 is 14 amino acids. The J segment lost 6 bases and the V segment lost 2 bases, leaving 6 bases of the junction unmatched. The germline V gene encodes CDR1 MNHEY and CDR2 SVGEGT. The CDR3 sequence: CASSYPGTVNGYTF. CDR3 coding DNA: TGTGCCAGCAGTTACCCAGGGACAGTGAATGGCTACACCTTC.

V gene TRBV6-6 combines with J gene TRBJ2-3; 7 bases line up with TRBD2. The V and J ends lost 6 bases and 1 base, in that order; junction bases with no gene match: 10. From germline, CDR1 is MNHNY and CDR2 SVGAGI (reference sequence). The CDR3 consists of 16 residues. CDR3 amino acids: CASRSWASGRTDTQYF. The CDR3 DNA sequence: TGTGCCAGCAGATCCTGGGCTAGCGGCCGCACAGATACGCAGTATTTT.

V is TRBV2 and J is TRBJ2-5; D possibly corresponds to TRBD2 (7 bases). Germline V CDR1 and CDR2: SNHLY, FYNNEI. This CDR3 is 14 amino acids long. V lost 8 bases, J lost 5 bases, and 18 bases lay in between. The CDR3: CASAGGGQRETQYF. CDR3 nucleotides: TGTGCCAGCGCTGGGGGGGGGCAGCGGGAGACCCAGTACTTC.

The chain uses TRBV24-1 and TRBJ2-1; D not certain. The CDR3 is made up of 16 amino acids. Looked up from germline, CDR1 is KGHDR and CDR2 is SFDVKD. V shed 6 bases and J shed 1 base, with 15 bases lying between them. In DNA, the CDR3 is TGTGCCACCAGTTCAGCCCAGGTTGGGTCCTACAATGAGCAGTTCTTC. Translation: CATSSAQVGSYNEQFF.

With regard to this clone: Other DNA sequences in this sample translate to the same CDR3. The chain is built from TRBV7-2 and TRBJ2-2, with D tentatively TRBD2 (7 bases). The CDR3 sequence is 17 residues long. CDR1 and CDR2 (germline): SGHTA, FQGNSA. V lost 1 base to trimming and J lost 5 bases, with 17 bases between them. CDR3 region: CASSLVGGGAVTGELFF. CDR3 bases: TGTGCCAGCAGCTTAGTAGGAGGGGGGGCTGTAACCGGGGAGCTGTTTTTT.

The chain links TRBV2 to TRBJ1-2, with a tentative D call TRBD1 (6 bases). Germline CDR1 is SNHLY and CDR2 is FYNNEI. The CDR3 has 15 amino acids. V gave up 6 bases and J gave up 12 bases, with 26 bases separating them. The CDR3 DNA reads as TGTGCCAGCAGCCTACAGGGAGCAGCGTACCAACGGGACACCTTC. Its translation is CASSLQGAAYQRDTF.

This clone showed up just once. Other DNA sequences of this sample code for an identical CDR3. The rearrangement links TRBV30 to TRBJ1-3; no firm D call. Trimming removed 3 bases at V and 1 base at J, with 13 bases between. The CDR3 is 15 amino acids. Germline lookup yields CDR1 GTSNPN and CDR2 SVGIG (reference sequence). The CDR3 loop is CAWSVRLASGNTIYF. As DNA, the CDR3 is TGTGCCTGGAGCGTCAGACTGGCGTCTGGAAACACCATATATTTT.